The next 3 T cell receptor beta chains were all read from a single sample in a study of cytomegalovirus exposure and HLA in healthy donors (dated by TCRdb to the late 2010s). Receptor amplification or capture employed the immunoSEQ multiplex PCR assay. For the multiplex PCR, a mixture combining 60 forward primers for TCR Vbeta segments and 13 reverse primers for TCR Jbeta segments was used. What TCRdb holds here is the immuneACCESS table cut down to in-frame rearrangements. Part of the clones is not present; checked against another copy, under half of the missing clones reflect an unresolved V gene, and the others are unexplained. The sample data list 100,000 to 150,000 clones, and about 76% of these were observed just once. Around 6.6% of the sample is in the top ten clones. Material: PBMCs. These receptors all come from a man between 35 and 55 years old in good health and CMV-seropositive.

CDR3 bases: TGTGCCAGTACCGAAGCGCAGAGCTCCTACAATGAGCAGTTCTTC. It codes for CASTEAQSSYNEQFF. This sequence joins TRBV19 and TRBJ2-1, with D unclear. The length of the CDR3 is 15 residues. Looked up from germline, CDR1 is LNHDA and CDR2 is SQIVND (reference sequence). V was clipped by 7 bases and J by 0 bases, with 13 bases between them.

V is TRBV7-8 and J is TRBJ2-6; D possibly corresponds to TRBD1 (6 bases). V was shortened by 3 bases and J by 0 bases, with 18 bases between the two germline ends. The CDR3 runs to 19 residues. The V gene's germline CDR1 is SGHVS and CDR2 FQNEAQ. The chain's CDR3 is CASSFRLEQGTSGANVLTF. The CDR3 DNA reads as TGTGCCAGCAGCTTTCGTTTGGAACAGGGAACCTCTGGGGCCAACGTCCTGACTTTC.

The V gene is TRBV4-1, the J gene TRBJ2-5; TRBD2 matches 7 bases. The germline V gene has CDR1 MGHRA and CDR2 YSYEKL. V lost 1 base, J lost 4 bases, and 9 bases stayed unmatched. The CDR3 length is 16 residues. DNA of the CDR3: TGCGCCAGCAGCCAAGGGTCCGGGGGGATCGGAGAGACCCAGTACTTC. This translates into CASSQGSGGIGETQYF.